Below are 25 T cell receptor beta chains sequenced from a single sample in a study of cytomegalovirus exposure and HLA in healthy donors. This PCR relied on a set of 60 Vbeta primers and 13 Jbeta primers. Generated by immunoSEQ multiplex PCR, the TCRdb table keeps only in-frame clones and is missing some. This repertoire includes some 76,000 clones. The sequencing sample was made of PBMCs. The receptor set was obtained from a boy younger than 18 in good health and CMV-seronegative.

This chain links TRBV10-1 with TRBJ2-2, with D maybe TRBD1 (6 bases). Germline loops: CDR1 WNHNN, CDR2 SYGVQD (reference sequence). The V end was cut by 6 bases, the J end by 3 bases, with 11 bases between. CDR3 length: 14 amino acids. The CDR3 reads CASSPGADTGELFF. The DNA of the CDR3 is TGCGCCAGCAGCCCAGGGGCAGACACCGGGGAGCTGTTTTTT.

This chain links TRBV4-3 with TRBJ1-1; D perhaps matches TRBD1 (5 bases). Trimming removed 1 base at V and 5 bases at J, with 17 bases between. CDR1 LGHNA and CDR2 YSLEER come from the germline V gene. The CDR3 contains 16 residues. The CDR3 is CASSQGFQGEGTEAFF. The CDR3 DNA follows: TGCGCCAGCAGCCAAGGCTTTCAAGGGGAGGGAACTGAAGCTTTCTTT.

With regard to this clone: The junction departs from germline at one end; a sequencing error may be responsible. The gene calls are TRBV7-2 and TRBJ2-7, with 12 bases aligning to TRBD2. Germline CDR1 SGHTA, CDR2 FQGNSA. There are 17 residues in the CDR3. In nucleotides, the CDR3 is TGTGCCAGCAGCCCCAGGACTAGCGGGACCTCCTCCCACGAGCAGTACTTC. Protein: CASSPRTSGTSSHEQYF.

This chain uses TRBV7-9 with TRBJ1-1; a weak D match, TRBD1 (6 bases). V was pared by 1 base and J by 6 bases, with 18 bases between. Per the germline V gene, CDR1 is SEHNR and CDR2 is FQNEAQ (reference sequence). The CDR3 has 16 residues. CDR3 sequence: CASSLGRGSSVSEAFF. CDR3 bases: TGTGCCAGCAGCTTAGGCAGGGGTTCGTCTGTTTCTGAAGCTTTCTTT.

The gene calls are TRBV6-1 and TRBJ1-5, with D possibly TRBD1 on 5 matching bases. Germline V gene lookup returns CDR1 MNHNS and CDR2 SASEGT. V was cut by 5 bases and J by 0 bases, with 11 bases left in between. CDR3 length: 15 amino acids. CDR3 sequence reads: CASSIRGDSNQPQHF. The CDR3 nucleotides read TGTGCCAGCAGTATCCGGGGGGATAGCAATCAGCCCCAGCATTTT.

V gene TRBV6-1 combines with J gene TRBJ1-3, with 9 bases matching TRBD1. V lost 3 bases and J lost 0; bases outside the gene matches: 3. Germline V gene sequence: CDR1 MNHNS, CDR2 SASEGT. The CDR3 covers 16 residues. CDR3 bases: TGTGCCAGCAGTGAGTACAGGGGGCACTCTGGAAACACCATATATTTT. It yields the protein CASSEYRGHSGNTIYF.

The J gene is TRBJ2-7, the V gene TRBV5-1, with a tentative D call TRBD2 (5 bases). The V end lost 5 bases, the J end lost 7 bases, and 19 bases lay between the germline ends. The CDR3 consists of 14 residues. Germline assignment: CDR1 SGHRS and CDR2 YFSETQ. This CDR3 is CASRADPTSWEQYF. The CDR3 DNA follows: TGCGCCAGCAGAGCGGACCCGACCTCTTGGGAGCAGTACTTC. Looking up the rest from reference TRBV5-1 and TRBJ2-7 gives the full variable domain: KAGVTQTPRYLIKTRGQQVTLSCSPISGHRSVSWYQQTPGQGLQFLFEYFSETQRNKGNFPGRFSGRQFSNSRSEMNVSTLELGDSALYLCASRADPTSWEQYFGPGTRLTVT.

The chain employs TRBV2 and TRBJ2-7; the D gene is possibly TRBD2 (6 bases). Germline V gene lookup returns CDR1 SNHLY and CDR2 FYNNEI. This CDR3 comprises 13 residues. Trimming stripped 3 bases from V and 4 bases from J, with 10 bases between. CDR3 sequence reads: CASSDLAGYEQYF. In DNA, the CDR3 is TGTGCCAGCAGTGATCTTGCGGGGTACGAGCAGTACTTC.

J is TRBJ2-5 and V is TRBV5-1, with D possibly matching TRBD1 (6 bases). Per the germline V gene, CDR1 is SGHRS and CDR2 is YFSETQ. The CDR3 spans 15 residues. CDR3 nucleotide sequence: TGCCCGGAAGGAAGGGGGAGTTCGGGGCAGGAGACCCAGTACTTC. As protein: CPEGRGSSGQETQYF.

The chain recombines TRBV10-3 with TRBJ1-1, with D tentatively TRBD1 (6 bases). Per the germline V gene, CDR1 is ENHRY and CDR2 is SYGVKD. V was cut by 0 bases and J by 9 bases, with 11 bases left in between. CDR3 length: 13 amino acids. The CDR3 DNA reads as TGTGCCATCAGTGAGTCCAGGGGTTGGCAAGCTTTCTTT. Translation gives CAISESRGWQAFF.

The chain combines TRBV2 with TRBJ2-7; possibly TRBD1 for D (6 bases). Germline lookup yields CDR1 SNHLY and CDR2 FYNNEI. The CDR3 has 14 amino acids. With 3 bases removed from V and 5 bases from J, the gap between germline ends came to 14 bases. The CDR3 loop reads CASSDRQGKHEQYF. Here the CDR3 DNA reads TGTGCCAGCAGTGATCGGCAGGGGAAACACGAGCAGTACTTC.

The chain has TRBV5-1 and TRBJ2-3; weak D call: TRBD2 (6 bases). The germline V and J ends were trimmed by 4 bases and 5 bases, with 17 bases remaining between them. This CDR3 comprises 15 residues. Germline CDR1 SGHRS, CDR2 YFSETQ. The DNA for the CDR3 is TGCGCCAGCAGCCCCGCCCGGCGGGGCCAAGATACGCAGTATTTT. It yields the protein CASSPARRGQDTQYF.

The rearrangement joins TRBV4-1 to TRBJ2-6; D might be TRBD1 (5 bases). CDR1 MGHRA and CDR2 YSYEKL come from the germline V gene. Deletions cut 2 bases from V and 1 base from J, with 12 bases between. This CDR3 contains 17 residues. CDR3 region: CASSQPSRESGANVLTF. In DNA form, the CDR3 reads TGCGCCAGCAGCCAACCTTCCAGGGAATCTGGGGCCAACGTCCTGACTTTC.

The rearrangement links TRBV12-5 to TRBJ1-5, with 10 bases lining up with TRBD1. J gave up 0 bases and V 5 bases, and 4 bases lay outside the gene matches. Germline V gives CDR1 LGHNT, CDR2 FRNRAP. This CDR3 is 16 amino acids long. The CDR3 DNA reads as TGTGCTAGTGGTACCGGGACAGGGGATAGCAATCAGCCCCAGCATTTT. Translation: CASGTGTGDSNQPQHF.

The rearrangement joins TRBV20-1 to TRBJ2-5; D gene ambiguous. Deletions cut 0 bases from V and 5 bases from J, with 4 bases between. The CDR3 length is 11 residues. Germline V gene data show CDR1 as DFQATT and CDR2 as SNEGSKA (reference sequence). CDR3 region: CSAREAETQYF. CDR3 sequence (DNA): TGCAGTGCTAGAGAAGCCGAGACCCAGTACTTC.

The chain uses TRBV4-1 and TRBJ1-6, with TRBD1 matching 7 bases. CDR1 MGHRA and CDR2 YSYEKL come from the germline V gene. The CDR3 consists of 18 residues. The J segment lost 5 bases and the V segment lost 0 bases, leaving 10 bases of the junction unmatched. Here the CDR3 reads CASSQDGSGGSDNSPLHF. The CDR3 nucleotides are TGCGCCAGCAGCCAAGATGGGTCAGGGGGTTCAGATAATTCACCCCTCCACTTT.

The chain uses TRBV7-3 and TRBJ2-3; weak D call: TRBD1 (6 bases). The CDR3 is 16 amino acids. Trimming stripped 5 bases from V and 0 bases from J, with 15 bases between. Germline V gene data show CDR1 as SGHTA and CDR2 as FQGTGA. This chain's CDR3 is CASSTTGGGSTDTQYF. CDR3 bases: TGTGCCAGCAGCACGACAGGTGGGGGAAGCACAGATACGCAGTATTTT. Supplemented by reference TRBV7-3 and TRBJ2-3, the full variable domain reads GAGVSQTPSNKVTEKGKYVELRCDPISGHTALYWYRQSLGQGPEFLIYFQGTGAADDSGLPNDRFFAVRPEGSVSTLKIQRTERGDSAVYLCASSTTGGGSTDTQYFGPGTRLTVL.

The V call is TRBV7-8, the J call TRBJ2-1; 7 positions agree with TRBD2. The germline V gene encodes CDR1 SGHVS and CDR2 FQNEAQ. The CDR3 runs 15 residues. J was trimmed by 3 bases and V by 1 base; bases with no gene match: 3. The CDR3 DNA follows: TGTGCCAGCAGCTTAGGCCTAGCGGACTACAATGAGCAGTTCTTC. This gives the protein CASSLGLADYNEQFF.

The CDR3 nucleotides are TGTGCCAGCAGCCTAGGGGGTTCTGGAAACACCATATATTTT. Translating it yields CASSLGGSGNTIYF. The chain couples TRBV5-8 to TRBJ1-3, with D tentatively TRBD1 (6 bases). Deletions cut 4 bases from V and 1 base from J, with 9 bases between. CDR1 is SGHTS, CDR2 YDEGEE, per germline. The CDR3 contains 14 residues. The full variable domain, its missing parts supplied by reference TRBV5-8 and TRBJ1-3, is EAGVTQSPTHLIKTRGQQATLRCSPISGHTSVYWYQQALGLGLQFLLWYDEGEERNRGNFPPRFSGRQFPNYSSELNVNALELEDSALYLCASSLGGSGNTIYFGEGSWLTVV.

J is TRBJ1-1 and V is TRBV19; D is unresolved. The germline V gene has CDR1 LNHDA and CDR2 SQIVND (reference sequence). CDR3 length: 15 residues. V lost 3 bases and J lost 1, with 12 bases in between. This CDR3 is CASSISTGRNTEAFF. The DNA of the CDR3 is TGTGCCAGTAGTATTTCAACCGGTAGGAACACTGAAGCTTTCTTT.

The V gene is TRBV6-1, the J gene TRBJ1-5; D is unresolved. Germline CDR1 MNHNS, CDR2 SASEGT. With 2 bases removed from V and 1 base from J, the gap between germline ends came to 9 bases. This CDR3 comprises 15 residues. The DNA of the CDR3 is TGTGCCAGCAGTGAAAGGAGGGTAAGCAATCAGCCCCAGCATTTT. Its protein is CASSERRVSNQPQHF.

The chain carries TRBV6-6 and TRBJ1-2; no clear D gene. Between the trimmed V and J ends, which lost 7 bases and 4 bases, there was a span of 22 bases. The germline V gene has CDR1 MNHNY and CDR2 SVGAGI (reference sequence). This CDR3 is built from 16 residues. The CDR3 here is CASTPGLLRKGYGYTF. CDR3 DNA sequence: TGTGCCAGCACCCCTGGACTTCTTAGAAAGGGCTATGGCTACACCTTC.

The rearrangement joins TRBV6-5 to TRBJ2-1; 7 bases are a match to TRBD2. Unmatched junction bases numbered 10, after V lost 3 bases and J lost 8 bases. Germline-derived CDR1 and CDR2 are MNHEY and SVGAGI. The CDR3 contains 15 residues. CDR3 region: CASSYGGRARDEQFF. The CDR3 DNA follows: TGTGCCAGCAGTTATGGAGGGAGGGCCAGGGATGAGCAGTTCTTC.

This CDR3 is CASSLFRSGRTEDTQYF. The CDR3 DNA is TGTGCCAGCAGCTTATTTCGTAGCGGGAGGACGGAAGATACGCAGTATTTT. This rearrangement joins TRBV7-6 to TRBJ2-3; TRBD2 matches 10 bases. CDR3 length: 17 amino acids. Germline V gene lookup returns CDR1 SGHVS and CDR2 FNYEAQ. The J segment lost 5 bases and the V segment lost 2 bases, leaving 10 bases of the junction unmatched.

The chain joins TRBV4-3 to TRBJ2-7; a weak D match, TRBD1 (5 bases). V was cut by 0 bases and J by 4 bases, with 13 bases left in between. Germline V lookup: CDR1 LGHNA, CDR2 YSLEER. The CDR3 has 15 residues. CDR3 region: CASSQDKQVSYEQYF. The CDR3 coding sequence is TGCGCCAGCAGCCAAGATAAACAGGTTTCTTACGAGCAGTACTTC.